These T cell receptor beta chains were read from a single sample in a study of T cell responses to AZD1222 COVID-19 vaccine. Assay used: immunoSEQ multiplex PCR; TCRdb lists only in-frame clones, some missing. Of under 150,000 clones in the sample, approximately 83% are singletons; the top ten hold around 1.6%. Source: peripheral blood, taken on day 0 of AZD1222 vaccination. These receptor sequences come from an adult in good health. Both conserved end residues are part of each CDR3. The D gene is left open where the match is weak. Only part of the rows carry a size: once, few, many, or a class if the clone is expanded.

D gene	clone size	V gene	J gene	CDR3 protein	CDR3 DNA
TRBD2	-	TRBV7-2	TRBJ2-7	CASSPPGLAGDYEQYF	TGTGCCAGCAGCCCACCTGGACTAGCGGGCGACTACGAGCAGTACTTC
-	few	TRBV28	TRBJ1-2	CASSARVYGYTF	TGTGCCAGCAGCGCTAGGGTCTATGGCTACACCTTC
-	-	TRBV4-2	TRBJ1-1	CASSTPGGGNTEAFF	TGTGCCAGCTCTACCCCTGGCGGGGGGAACACTGAAGCTTTCTTT
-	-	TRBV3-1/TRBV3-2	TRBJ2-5	CASSFRLGETQYF	TGTGCCAGCAGCTTCCGGTTGGGAGAGACCCAGTACTTC
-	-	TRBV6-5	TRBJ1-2	CASRNNYGYTF	TGTGCCAGCCGAAATAACTATGGCTACACCTTC
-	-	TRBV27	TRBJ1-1	CASSPLQVNTEAFF	TGTGCCAGCAGCCCTTTGCAGGTGAACACTGAAGCTTTCTTT
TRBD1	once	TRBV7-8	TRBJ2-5	CASSMDRVETQYF	TGTGCCAGCAGCATGGACAGGGTGGAGACCCAGTACTTC
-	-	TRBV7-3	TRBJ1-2	CASSQGNYGYTF	TGTGCCAGCAGCCAAGGAAACTATGGCTACACCTTC
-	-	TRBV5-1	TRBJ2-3	CASSSYQVTTDTQYF	TGCGCCAGCAGCTCTTACCAAGTAACCACGGATACGCAGTATTTT
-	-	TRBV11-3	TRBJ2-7	CASRQSVGATYEQYF	TGTGCCAGCAGGCAGTCTGTCGGAGCGACCTACGAGCAGTACTTC
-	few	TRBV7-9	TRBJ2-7	CASSSAIYEQYF	TGTGCCAGCAGCTCGGCTATCTACGAGCAGTACTTC
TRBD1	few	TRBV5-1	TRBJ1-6	CASSLQGQANSPLHF	TGCGCCAGCAGCTTGCAGGGACAGGCTAATTCACCCCTCCACTTT
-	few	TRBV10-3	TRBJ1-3	CAISEPPGGNTIYF	TGTGCCATCAGTGAGCCCCCCGGTGGAAACACCATATATTTT
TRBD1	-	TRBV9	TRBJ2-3	CASSLYRGGDTQYF	TGTGCCAGCAGCCTTTACAGGGGCGGAGATACGCAGTATTTT
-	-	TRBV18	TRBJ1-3	CASSQQGSGNTIYF	TGTGCCAGCTCGCAACAGGGCTCTGGAAACACCATATATTTT
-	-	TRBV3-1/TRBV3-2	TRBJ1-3	CASSQAGTGNTIYF	TGTGCCAGCAGCCAAGCAGGGACTGGAAACACCATATATTTT
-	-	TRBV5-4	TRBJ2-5	CASSSYYRETQYF	TGTGCCAGCAGCTCTTACTACCGAGAGACCCAGTACTTC
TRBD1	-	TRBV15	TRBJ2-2	CATSRGGTGRYKNTGELFF	TGTGCCACCAGCAGAGGGGGGACAGGGCGATATAAGAACACCGGGGAGCTGTTTTTT
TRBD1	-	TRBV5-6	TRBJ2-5	CASSWTGEETQYF	TGTGCCAGCAGCTGGACAGGGGAAGAGACCCAGTACTTC
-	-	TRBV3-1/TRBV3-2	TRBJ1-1	CASSQARWGRTEAFF	TGTGCCAGCAGCCAAGCCAGGTGGGGCCGGACTGAAGCTTTCTTT
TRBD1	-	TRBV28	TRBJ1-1	CASTITGAADTEAFF	TGTGCCAGCACCATTACAGGGGCCGCTGACACTGAAGCTTTCTTT
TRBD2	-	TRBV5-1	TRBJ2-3	CASSLGLAGRDTQYF	TGCGCCAGCAGCTTGGGACTAGCGGGTAGAGATACGCAGTATTTT
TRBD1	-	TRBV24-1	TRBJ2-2	CATSDLGQGDTGELFF	TGTGCCACCAGTGATTTGGGACAGGGGGACACCGGGGAGCTGTTTTTT
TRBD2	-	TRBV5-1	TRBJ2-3	CASSVTSGSTDTQYF	TGCGCCAGCAGCGTGACTAGCGGCAGCACAGATACGCAGTATTTT
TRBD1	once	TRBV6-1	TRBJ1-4	CASSGSPQGREGKLFF	TGTGCCAGCAGTGGTTCTCCACAGGGGAGGGAAGGAAAACTGTTTTTT
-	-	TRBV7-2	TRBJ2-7	CASSLGGNQLYEQYF	TGTGCCAGCAGCTTAGGTGGGAACCAGCTCTACGAGCAGTACTTC
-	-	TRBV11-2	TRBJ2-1	CASSLGGSNEQFF	TGTGCCAGCAGCTTGGGGGGTAGCAATGAGCAGTTCTTC
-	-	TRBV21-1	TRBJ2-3	CASSAPTGGTDTQYF	TGTGCCAGCAGCGCTCCGACGGGGGGCACAGATACGCAGTATTTT
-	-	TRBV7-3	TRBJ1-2	CASSLTVDSPWGGYTF	TGTGCCAGCAGCTTAACGGTGGACAGCCCCTGGGGTGGCTACACCTTC
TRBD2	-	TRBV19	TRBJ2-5	CASSPLAGGRETQYF	TGTGCCAGTAGTCCGCTAGCGGGAGGGCGGGAGACCCAGTACTTC
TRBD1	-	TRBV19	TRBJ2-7	CASSHRQGADEQYF	TGTGCCAGTAGTCACCGACAGGGGGCGGACGAGCAGTACTTC
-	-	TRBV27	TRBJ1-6	CASSTPGTQNSPLHF	TGTGCCAGCAGTACCCCCGGGACGCAAAATTCACCCCTCCACTTT
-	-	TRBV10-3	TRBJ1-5	CAISEKERGRGYSNQPQHF	TGTGCCATCAGTGAGAAGGAGCGGGGCAGGGGTTATAGCAATCAGCCCCAGCATTTT
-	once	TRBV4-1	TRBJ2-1	CASSQDYGREQFF	TGCGCCAGCAGCCAAGATTACGGACGAGAGCAGTTCTTC
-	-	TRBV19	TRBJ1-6	CASSGGPLEPLHF	TGTGCCAGTAGTGGGGGGCCTCTTGAGCCCCTCCACTTT
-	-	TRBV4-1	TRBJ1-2	CASSQADTYGYTF	TGCGCCAGCAGCCAAGCGGACACTTATGGCTACACCTTC
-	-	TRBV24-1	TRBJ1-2	CATSTNYRRNYGYTF	TGTGCCACCAGTACAAACTACAGGAGGAACTATGGCTACACCTTC
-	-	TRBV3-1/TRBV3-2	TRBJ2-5	CASSQEGRRSHQETQYF	TGTGCCAGCAGCCAAGAAGGCAGGCGGAGCCACCAAGAGACCCAGTACTTC
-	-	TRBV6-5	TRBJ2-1	CASSYSFWGTGNEQFF	TGTGCCAGCAGTTACTCGTTCTGGGGGACTGGCAATGAGCAGTTCTTC
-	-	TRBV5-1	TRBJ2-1	CASVPQRSLAGSNSSYNEQFF	TGCGCCAGCGTCCCACAAAGATCGCTAGCAGGAAGTAATAGCTCCTACAATGAGCAGTTCTTC
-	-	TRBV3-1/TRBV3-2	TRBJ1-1	CASSPYGQTVPEAFF	TGTGCCAGCAGCCCTTACGGACAAACAGTCCCTGAAGCTTTCTTT
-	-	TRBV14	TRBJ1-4	CASRLKGNEKLFF	TGTGCCAGCCGACTTAAGGGTAATGAAAAACTGTTTTTT
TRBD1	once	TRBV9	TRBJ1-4	CASSLGTGIEEKLFF	TGTGCCAGCAGCTTAGGGACAGGGATTGAAGAAAAACTGTTTTTT
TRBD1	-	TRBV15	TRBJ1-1	CATSFRDRASYAEAFF	TGTGCCACCAGCTTCCGGGACAGGGCTTCTTACGCTGAAGCTTTCTTT
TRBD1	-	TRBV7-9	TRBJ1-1	CASSVPSRDRTGGLTEAFF	TGTGCCAGCAGCGTCCCTTCCCGGGACAGGACTGGGGGCTTGACTGAAGCTTTCTTT
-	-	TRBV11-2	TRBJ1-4	CASSLNRGVEKLFF	TGTGCCAGCAGCCTAAATAGGGGTGTTGAAAAACTGTTTTTT
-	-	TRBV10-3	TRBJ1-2	CAISGDRKNGYTF	TGTGCCATCAGTGGAGACAGGAAAAATGGCTACACCTTC
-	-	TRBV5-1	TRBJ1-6	CASSLEDVYSPLHF	TGCGCCAGCAGCTTGGAGGACGTATATTCACCCCTCCACTTT
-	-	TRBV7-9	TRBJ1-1	CASSLEGFLGSRAFF	TGTGCCAGCAGCTTAGAGGGGTTTTTGGGTTCAAGGGCTTTCTTT
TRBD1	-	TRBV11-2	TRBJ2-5	CASSLDRAGGETQYF	TGTGCCAGCAGCTTAGATCGGGCAGGGGGAGAGACCCAGTACTTC
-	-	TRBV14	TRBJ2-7	CASSRGFSYEQYF	TGTGCCAGCAGCCGCGGGTTCTCCTACGAGCAGTACTTC
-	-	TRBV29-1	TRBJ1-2	CSVVAGADYGYTF	TGCAGCGTTGTAGCAGGGGCCGACTATGGCTACACCTTC
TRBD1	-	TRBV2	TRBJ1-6	CASSVDRGDNSPLHF	TGTGCCAGCAGTGTCGACAGGGGCGATAATTCACCCCTCCACTTT
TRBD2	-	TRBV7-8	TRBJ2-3	CASSSVLAGEGDTQYF	TGTGCCAGCAGCTCAGTACTAGCGGGAGAAGGAGATACGCAGTATTTT
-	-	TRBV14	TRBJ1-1	CASSQRGRANTEAFF	TGTGCCAGCAGCCAACGGGGTAGGGCGAACACTGAAGCTTTCTTT